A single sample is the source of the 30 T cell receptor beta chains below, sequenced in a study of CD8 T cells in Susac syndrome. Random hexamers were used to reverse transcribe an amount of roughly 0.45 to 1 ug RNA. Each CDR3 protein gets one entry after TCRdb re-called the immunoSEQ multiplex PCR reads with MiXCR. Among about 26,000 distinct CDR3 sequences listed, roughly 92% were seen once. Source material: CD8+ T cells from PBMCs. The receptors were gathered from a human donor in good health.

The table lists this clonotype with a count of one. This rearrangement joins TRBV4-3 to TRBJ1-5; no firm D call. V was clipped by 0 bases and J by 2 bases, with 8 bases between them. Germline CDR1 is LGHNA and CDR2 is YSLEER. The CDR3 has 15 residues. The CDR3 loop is CASSQDRVGNQPQHF. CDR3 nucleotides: TGCGCCAGCAGCCAAGATCGGGTGGGCAATCAGCCCCAGCATTTT.

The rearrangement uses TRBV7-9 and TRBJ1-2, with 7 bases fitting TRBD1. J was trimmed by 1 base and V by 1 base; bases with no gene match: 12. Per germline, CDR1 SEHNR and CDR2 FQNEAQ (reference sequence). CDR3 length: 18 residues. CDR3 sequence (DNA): TGTGCCAGCAGCTTAGTCCAGTTAACAGGGGCTTTTAACTATGGCTACACCTTC. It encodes CASSLVQLTGAFNYGYTF.

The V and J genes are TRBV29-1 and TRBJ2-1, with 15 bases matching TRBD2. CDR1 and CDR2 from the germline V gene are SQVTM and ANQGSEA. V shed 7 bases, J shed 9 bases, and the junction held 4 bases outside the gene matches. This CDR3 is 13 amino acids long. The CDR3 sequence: CSGTSGGAGEQFF. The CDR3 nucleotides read TGCAGCGGGACTAGCGGGGGGGCCGGTGAGCAGTTCTTC.

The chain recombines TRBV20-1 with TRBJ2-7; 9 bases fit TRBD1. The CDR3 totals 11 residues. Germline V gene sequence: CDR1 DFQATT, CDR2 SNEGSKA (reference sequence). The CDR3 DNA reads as TGCGGGGAGACAGGGGGACTCGAGCAGTACTTC. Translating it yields CGETGGLEQYF.

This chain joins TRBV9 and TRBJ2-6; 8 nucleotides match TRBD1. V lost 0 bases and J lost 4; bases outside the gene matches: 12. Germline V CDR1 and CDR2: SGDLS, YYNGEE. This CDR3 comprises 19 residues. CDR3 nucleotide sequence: TGTGCCAGCAGCGTAGAGGTGCACAGGGGGGCGTCCGGGGCCAACGTCCTGACTTTC. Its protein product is CASSVEVHRGASGANVLTF.

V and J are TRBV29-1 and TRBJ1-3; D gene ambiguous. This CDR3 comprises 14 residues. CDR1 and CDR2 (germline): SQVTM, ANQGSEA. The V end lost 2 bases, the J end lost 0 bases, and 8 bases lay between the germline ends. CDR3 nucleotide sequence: TGCAGCGTTGAACTTCGGGGCTCTGGAAACACCATATATTTT. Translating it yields CSVELRGSGNTIYF. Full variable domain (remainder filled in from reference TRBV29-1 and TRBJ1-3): SAVISQKPSRDICQRGTSLTIQCQVDSQVTMMFWYRQQPGQSLTLIATANQGSEATYESGFVIDKFPISRPNLTFSTLTVSNMSPEDSSIYLCSVELRGSGNTIYFGEGSWLTVV.

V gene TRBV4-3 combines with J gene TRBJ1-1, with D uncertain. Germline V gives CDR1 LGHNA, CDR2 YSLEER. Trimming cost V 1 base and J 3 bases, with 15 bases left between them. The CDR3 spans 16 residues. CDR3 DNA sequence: TGCGCCAGCAGCCAAGGGTCAGGATCTTCGTACACTGAAGCTTTCTTT. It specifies CASSQGSGSSYTEAFF.

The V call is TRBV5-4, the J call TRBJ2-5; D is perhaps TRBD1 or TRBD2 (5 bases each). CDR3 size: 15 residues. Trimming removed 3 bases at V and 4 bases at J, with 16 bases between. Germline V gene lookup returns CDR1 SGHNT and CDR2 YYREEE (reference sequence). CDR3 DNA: TGTGCCAGCAGCTCCTACCGGGACGGACGAGAGACCCAGTACTTC. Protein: CASSSYRDGRETQYF.

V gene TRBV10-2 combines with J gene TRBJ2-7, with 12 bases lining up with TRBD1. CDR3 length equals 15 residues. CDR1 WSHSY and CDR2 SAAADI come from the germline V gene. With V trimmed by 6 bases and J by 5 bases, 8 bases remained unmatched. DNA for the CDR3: TGCGCCAGCAGCCCTGGGACAGGGGGCTGGAACGAGCAGTACTTC. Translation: CASSPGTGGWNEQYF.

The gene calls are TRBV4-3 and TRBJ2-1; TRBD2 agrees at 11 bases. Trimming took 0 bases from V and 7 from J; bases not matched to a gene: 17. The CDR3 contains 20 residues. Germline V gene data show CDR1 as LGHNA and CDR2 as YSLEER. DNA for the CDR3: TGCGCCAGCAGCCAAGACTGGGGGATAGCGGGGGGGCCGGGCGAAAATGAGCAGTTCTTC. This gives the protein CASSQDWGIAGGPGENEQFF.

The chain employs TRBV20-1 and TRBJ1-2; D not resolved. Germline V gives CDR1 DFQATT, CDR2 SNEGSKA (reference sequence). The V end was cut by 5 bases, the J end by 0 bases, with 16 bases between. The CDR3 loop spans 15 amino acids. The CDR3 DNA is TGCAGTGCTCAGCAGTCCGGAAAAGCTAACTATGGCTACACCTTC. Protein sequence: CSAQQSGKANYGYTF.

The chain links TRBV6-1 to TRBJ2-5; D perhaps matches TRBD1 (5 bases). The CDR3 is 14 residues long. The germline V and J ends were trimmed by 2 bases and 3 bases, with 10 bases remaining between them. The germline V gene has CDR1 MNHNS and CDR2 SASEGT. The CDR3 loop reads CASSEKGREETQYF. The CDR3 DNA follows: TGTGCCAGCAGTGAAAAGGGCAGGGAAGAGACCCAGTACTTC.

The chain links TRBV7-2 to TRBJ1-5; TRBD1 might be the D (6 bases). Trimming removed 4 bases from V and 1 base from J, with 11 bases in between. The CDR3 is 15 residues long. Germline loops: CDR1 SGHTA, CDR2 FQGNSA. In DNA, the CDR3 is TGTGCCAGCAGCTCCACAGGGAGAAGCAATCAGCCCCAGCATTTT. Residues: CASSSTGRSNQPQHF.

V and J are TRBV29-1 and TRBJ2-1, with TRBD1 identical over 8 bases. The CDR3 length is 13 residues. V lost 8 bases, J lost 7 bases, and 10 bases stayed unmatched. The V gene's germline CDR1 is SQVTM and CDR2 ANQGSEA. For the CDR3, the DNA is TGCAGCCTCATCGGGACAGGCGATAATGAGCAGTTCTTC. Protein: CSLIGTGDNEQFF.

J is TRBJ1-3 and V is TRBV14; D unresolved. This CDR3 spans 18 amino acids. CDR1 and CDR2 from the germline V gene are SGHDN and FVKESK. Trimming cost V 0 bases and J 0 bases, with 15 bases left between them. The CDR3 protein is CASSQEAPGESSGNTIYF. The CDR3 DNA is TGTGCCAGCAGCCAAGAAGCGCCAGGTGAATCCTCTGGAAACACCATATATTTT.

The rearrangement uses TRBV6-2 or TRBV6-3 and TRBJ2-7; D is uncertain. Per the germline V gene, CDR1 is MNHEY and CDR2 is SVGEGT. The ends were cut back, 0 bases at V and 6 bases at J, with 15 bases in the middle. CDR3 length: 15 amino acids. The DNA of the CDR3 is TGTGCCAGCAGTTACTCTCGGACCGCCGCCTCCGAGCAGTACTTC. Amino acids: CASSYSRTAASEQYF.

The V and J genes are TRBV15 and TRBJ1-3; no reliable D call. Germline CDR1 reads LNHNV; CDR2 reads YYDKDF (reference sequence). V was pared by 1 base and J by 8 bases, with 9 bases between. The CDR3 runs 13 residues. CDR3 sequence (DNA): TGTGCCACCAGCAGAGTTACAGAGGACACCATATATTTT. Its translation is CATSRVTEDTIYF.

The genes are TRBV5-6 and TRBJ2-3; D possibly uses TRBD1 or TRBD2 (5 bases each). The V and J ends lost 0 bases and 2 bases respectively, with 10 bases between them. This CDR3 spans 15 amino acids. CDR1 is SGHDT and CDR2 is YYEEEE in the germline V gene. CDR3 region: CASSLAGPPTDTQYF. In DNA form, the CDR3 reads TGTGCCAGCAGCTTGGCGGGACCACCCACAGATACGCAGTATTTT.

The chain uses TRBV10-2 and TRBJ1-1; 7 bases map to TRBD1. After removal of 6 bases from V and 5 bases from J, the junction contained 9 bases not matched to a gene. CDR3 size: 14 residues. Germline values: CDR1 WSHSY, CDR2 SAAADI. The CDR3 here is CASREQGPGTEAFF. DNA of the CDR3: TGCGCCAGCAGGGAACAGGGGCCTGGGACTGAAGCTTTCTTT.

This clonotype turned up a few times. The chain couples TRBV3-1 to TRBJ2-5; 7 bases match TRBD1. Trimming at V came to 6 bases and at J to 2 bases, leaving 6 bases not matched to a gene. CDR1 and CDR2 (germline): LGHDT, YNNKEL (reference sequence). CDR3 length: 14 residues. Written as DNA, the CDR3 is TGTGCCAGCAGGCTACAGGGGATTCAAGAGACCCAGTACTTC. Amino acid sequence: CASRLQGIQETQYF.

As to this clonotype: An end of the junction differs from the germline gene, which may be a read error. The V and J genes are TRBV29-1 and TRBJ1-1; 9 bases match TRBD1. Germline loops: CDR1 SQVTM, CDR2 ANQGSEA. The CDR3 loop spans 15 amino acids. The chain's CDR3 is CSVGGQGDSGTEASF. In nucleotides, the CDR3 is TGCAGCGTAGGGGGACAGGGTGATTCAGGCACTGAAGCTTCCTTT.

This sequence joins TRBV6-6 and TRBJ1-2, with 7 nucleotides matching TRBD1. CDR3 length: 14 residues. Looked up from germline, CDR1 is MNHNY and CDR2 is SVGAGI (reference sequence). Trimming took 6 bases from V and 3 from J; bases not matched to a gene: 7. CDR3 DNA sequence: TGTGCCAGCAGGGACAGGACGGACTACTATGGCTACACCTTC. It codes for CASRDRTDYYGYTF.

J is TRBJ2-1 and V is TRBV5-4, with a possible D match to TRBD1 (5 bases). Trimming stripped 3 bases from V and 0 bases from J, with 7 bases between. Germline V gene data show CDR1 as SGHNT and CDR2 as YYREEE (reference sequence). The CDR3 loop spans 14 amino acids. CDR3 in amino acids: CASSWGGSYNEQFF. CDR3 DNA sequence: TGTGCCAGCAGCTGGGGCGGCTCCTACAATGAGCAGTTCTTC.

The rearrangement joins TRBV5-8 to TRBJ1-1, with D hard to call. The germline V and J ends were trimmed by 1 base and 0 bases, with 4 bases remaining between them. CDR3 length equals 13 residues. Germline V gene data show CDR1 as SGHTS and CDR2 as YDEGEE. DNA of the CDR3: TGTGCCAGCAGCTTGTCCATGAACACTGAAGCTTTCTTT. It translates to CASSLSMNTEAFF. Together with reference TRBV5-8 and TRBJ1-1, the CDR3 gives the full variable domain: EAGVTQSPTHLIKTRGQQATLRCSPISGHTSVYWYQQALGLGLQFLLWYDEGEERNRGNFPPRFSGRQFPNYSSELNVNALELEDSALYLCASSLSMNTEAFFGQGTRLTVV.

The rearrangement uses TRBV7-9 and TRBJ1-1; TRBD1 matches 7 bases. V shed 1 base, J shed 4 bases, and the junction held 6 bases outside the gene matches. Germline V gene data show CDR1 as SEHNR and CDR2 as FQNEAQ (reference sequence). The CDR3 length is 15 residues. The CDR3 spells CASSLEGPGGTEAFF. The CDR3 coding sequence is TGTGCCAGCAGCTTAGAGGGGCCAGGGGGCACTGAAGCTTTCTTT.

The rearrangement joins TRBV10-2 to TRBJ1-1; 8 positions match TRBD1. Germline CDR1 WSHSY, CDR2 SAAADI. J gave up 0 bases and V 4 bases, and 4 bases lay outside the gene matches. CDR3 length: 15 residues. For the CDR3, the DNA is TGCGCCAGCAGTGGGGGGACAGGTTTGAACACTGAAGCTTTCTTT. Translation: CASSGGTGLNTEAFF.

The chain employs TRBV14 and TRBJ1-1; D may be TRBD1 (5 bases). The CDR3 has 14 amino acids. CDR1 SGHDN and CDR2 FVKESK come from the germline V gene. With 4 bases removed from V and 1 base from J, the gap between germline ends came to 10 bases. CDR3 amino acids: CASSPWGPNTEAFF. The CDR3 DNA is TGTGCCAGCAGCCCCTGGGGACCGAACACTGAAGCTTTCTTT.

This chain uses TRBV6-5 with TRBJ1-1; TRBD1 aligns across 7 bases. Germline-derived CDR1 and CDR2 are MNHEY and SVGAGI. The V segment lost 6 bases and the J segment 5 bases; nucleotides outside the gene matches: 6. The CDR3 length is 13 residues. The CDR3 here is CASSRQGWTEAFF. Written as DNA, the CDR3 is TGTGCCAGCAGCCGACAGGGATGGACTGAAGCTTTCTTT.

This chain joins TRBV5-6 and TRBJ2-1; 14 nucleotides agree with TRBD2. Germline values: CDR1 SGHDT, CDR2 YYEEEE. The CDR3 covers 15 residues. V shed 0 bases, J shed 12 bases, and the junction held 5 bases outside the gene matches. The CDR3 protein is CASSLEGLAGAGQFF. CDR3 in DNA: TGTGCCAGCAGCTTGGAGGGACTAGCGGGGGCCGGGCAGTTCTTC.

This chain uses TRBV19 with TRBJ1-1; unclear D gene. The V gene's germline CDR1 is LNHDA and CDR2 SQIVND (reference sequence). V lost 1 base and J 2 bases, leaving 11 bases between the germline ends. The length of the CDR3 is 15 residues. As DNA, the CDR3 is TGTGCCAGTAGTATAGGGGTCGGCGCAAACACTGAAGCTTTCTTT. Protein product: CASSIGVGANTEAFF.